The 22 T cell receptor beta chains below were found in one sample sequenced in a study of OX40 agonist ivuxolimab in advanced cancers. Some clones are missing from TCRdb's copy, which holds only in-frame ones; the method was immunoSEQ multiplex PCR. The sample comprises about 73,000 clones, about 86% of which are singletons, and more than 2% rests with the top ten. The sample in question was CD4+ or CD8+ T cells sorted from blood, obtained in a trial of the OX40 agonist ivuxolimab. Receptors were obtained from an adult with an advanced solid tumor such as melanoma, head and neck, liver or kidney cancer.

This sequence joins TRBV4-1 and TRBJ1-3; a possible D gene is TRBD1 (6 bases). The CDR3 runs 17 residues. Trimming took 1 base from V and 2 from J, leaving 15 bases between them. Germline V gene sequence: CDR1 MGHRA, CDR2 YSYEKL. CDR3 in amino acids: CASSQGGGGAAGNTIYF. The CDR3 DNA reads TGCGCCAGCAGCCAAGGGGGAGGGGGGGCTGCTGGAAACACCATATATTTT.

This clone was seen once. The chain is built from TRBV18 and TRBJ2-3; 12 bases line up with TRBD1. In germline, CDR1 is KGHSH, CDR2 LQKENI. There are 17 residues in the CDR3. Unmatched junction bases numbered 6, after V lost 1 base and J lost 4 bases. The CDR3 bases are TGTGCCAGCTCACCACGAATCCGGGACAGGGGGCCAGATACGCAGTATTTT. It is translated as CASSPRIRDRGPDTQYF.

This clone was seen a few times. The chain has TRBV7-2 and TRBJ1-5, with D maybe TRBD1 (5 bases). The CDR3 is 15 residues long. Looked up from germline, CDR1 is SGHTA and CDR2 is FQGNSA. Trimming left V 6 bases short and J 4 bases short, with 16 bases between. CDR3 sequence: CASRMDIGRNQPQHF. In DNA form, the CDR3 reads TGTGCCAGCAGAATGGACATAGGACGAAATCAGCCCCAGCATTTT.

The gene calls are TRBV5-1 and TRBJ2-1; TRBD1 is a possible D gene (5 bases). Looked up from germline, CDR1 is SGHRS and CDR2 is YFSETQ. This CDR3 is 13 amino acids long. V was pared by 4 bases and J by 5 bases, with 10 bases between. This CDR3 reads CASSPPRDNEQFF. CDR3 coding DNA: TGCGCCAGCAGCCCACCCAGGGACAATGAGCAGTTCTTC. The whole variable domain, remainder taken from reference TRBV5-1 and TRBJ2-1, is KAGVTQTPRYLIKTRGQQVTLSCSPISGHRSVSWYQQTPGQGLQFLFEYFSETQRNKGNFPGRFSGRQFSNSRSEMNVSTLELGDSALYLCASSPPRDNEQFFGPGTRLTVL.

V gene TRBV11-2 combines with J gene TRBJ1-2; D is possibly TRBD1 (5 bases). This CDR3 has 17 amino acids. CDR1 SGHAT and CDR2 FQNNGV come from the germline V gene. Trimming stripped 1 base from V and 10 bases from J, with 25 bases between. Written as DNA, the CDR3 is TGTGCCAGCAGCTTAGGGGGATTTACAGGACCGCCGGGCGACTACACCTTC. Translation gives CASSLGGFTGPPGDYTF.

The V gene is TRBV10-3, the J gene TRBJ1-5; D is undetermined. The CDR3 contains 14 residues. V was pared by 5 bases and J by 2 bases, with 10 bases between. CDR1 ENHRY and CDR2 SYGVKD come from the germline V gene. CDR3 nucleotide sequence: TGTGCCATCAGTAGGGAGGTGGGCAATCAGCCCCAGCATTTT. This translates into CAISREVGNQPQHF.

V is TRBV27 and J is TRBJ2-3, with TRBD2 matching over 7 bases. With 6 bases clipped from V and 4 bases from J, the junction kept 10 bases outside the gene matches. CDR1 is MNHEY, CDR2 SMNVEV, per germline (reference sequence). The CDR3 length is 15 residues. The DNA for the CDR3 is TGTGCCAGCAGACCCCGGACTAGGTTATCAGATACGCAGTATTTT. Residues: CASRPRTRLSDTQYF.

This sequence joins TRBV7-8 and TRBJ1-1; D call uncertain. CDR1 and CDR2 from the germline V gene are SGHVS and FQNEAQ. This CDR3 comprises 16 residues. Trimming cost V 4 bases and J 0 bases, with 15 bases left between them. The CDR3 DNA reads as TGTGCCAGCAGCTCCCTCGGGGTTATCATGAACACTGAAGCTTTCTTT. This encodes CASSSLGVIMNTEAFF.

CDR3 sequence reads: CASSRTGGLGTQQYF. DNA of the CDR3: TGTGCCAGCAGTAGGACAGGGGGTCTTGGTACGCAGCAGTACTTC. The V gene is TRBV6-1, the J gene TRBJ2-7, with TRBD1 identical over 10 bases. The CDR3 sequence is 15 residues long. After removal of 5 bases from V and 8 bases from J, the junction contained 12 bases not matched to a gene. Per germline, CDR1 MNHNS and CDR2 SASEGT.

V usage is TRBV7-2 and J usage is TRBJ2-3, with D possibly being TRBD2 (6 bases). CDR3 length: 17 residues. The germline gives CDR1 SGHTA, CDR2 FQGNSA. V lost 4 bases to trimming and J lost 0 bases, with 17 bases between them. The CDR3: CASSWQTGGSSTDTQYF. DNA for the CDR3: TGTGCCAGCAGCTGGCAAACCGGGGGTTCTAGCACAGATACGCAGTATTTT.

This chain joins TRBV10-3 and TRBJ1-1; D is perhaps TRBD1 (5 bases). The CDR3 sequence is 13 residues long. The germline CDR1 and CDR2 sequences are ENHRY and SYGVKD. V was cut by 8 bases and J by 3 bases, with 13 bases left in between. This CDR3 reads CAIADDSYTEAFF. The DNA of the CDR3 is TGTGCCATCGCCGACGACAGTTACACTGAAGCTTTCTTT.

This rearrangement joins TRBV28 to TRBJ2-3; TRBD2 agrees at 14 bases. CDR1 and CDR2 (germline): MDHEN, SYDVKM. V lost 7 bases and J lost 1; bases outside the gene matches: 16. The length of the CDR3 is 20 residues. Here the CDR3 reads CASTFYPGLAGVSGTDTQYF. Here the CDR3 DNA reads TGTGCCAGCACCTTCTACCCGGGACTAGCGGGAGTGAGCGGCACAGATACGCAGTATTTT.

This chain links TRBV7-9 with TRBJ2-5; no definite D call. CDR1 is SEHNR and CDR2 is FQNEAQ in the germline V gene (reference sequence). The CDR3 has 14 residues. V lost 1 base, J lost 2 bases, and 8 bases lay in between. The CDR3 sequence: CASSLGAGQETQYF. The CDR3, as DNA: TGTGCCAGCAGCTTAGGGGCAGGACAAGAGACCCAGTACTTC.

The V and J genes are TRBV30 and TRBJ2-7; D is possibly TRBD2 (6 bases). In germline, CDR1 is GTSNPN, CDR2 SVGIG (reference sequence). The CDR3 extends over 13 amino acids. The germline V and J ends were trimmed by 7 bases and 3 bases, with 16 bases remaining between them. DNA for the CDR3: TGTGCCTTGGGGCGGGGACTTGGCTACGAGCAGTACTTC. Protein product: CALGRGLGYEQYF.

The chain couples TRBV4-2 to TRBJ2-2; D is perhaps TRBD1 or TRBD2 (5 bases each). The V end was cut by 0 bases, the J end by 1 base, with 12 bases between. The CDR3 totals 17 residues. The germline gives CDR1 LGHNA, CDR2 YNFKEQ. CDR3 protein: CASSQDAGTVNTGELFF. The CDR3 coding sequence is TGTGCCAGCAGCCAAGATGCAGGGACGGTGAACACCGGGGAGCTGTTTTTT.

The rearrangement links TRBV7-8 to TRBJ1-1, with 10 bases aligning to TRBD1. This CDR3 region has 15 residues. Germline V gene lookup returns CDR1 SGHVS and CDR2 FQNEAQ. The V and J ends lost 5 bases and 3 bases, in that order; junction bases with no gene match: 6. The CDR3 sequence is CASSPGTGADTEAFF. The DNA for the CDR3 is TGTGCCAGCAGCCCGGGGACAGGGGCGGACACTGAAGCTTTCTTT.

The chain has TRBV5-8 and TRBJ2-7, with unresolved D. This CDR3 comprises 12 residues. Per germline, CDR1 SGHTS and CDR2 YDEGEE. Trimming took 5 bases from V and 0 from J, leaving 6 bases between them. The CDR3 loop is CASSLLSYEQYF. The CDR3 bases are TGTGCCAGCAGTCTCCTCTCCTACGAGCAGTACTTC.

The chain is built from TRBV5-4 and TRBJ2-7, with 9 bases matching TRBD1. The CDR3 is 16 amino acids. The V gene's germline CDR1 is SGHNT and CDR2 YYREEE (reference sequence). V trimming: 0 bases; J trimming: 5 bases; junction bases outside the gene matches: 9. The CDR3 reads CASSLGADRGTNEQYF. DNA for the CDR3: TGTGCCAGCAGCTTGGGGGCCGACAGGGGGACGAACGAGCAGTACTTC.

The genes are TRBV6-4 and TRBJ2-1; 11 bases are shared with TRBD1. Germline loops: CDR1 MRHNA, CDR2 SNTAGT. The CDR3 spans 17 residues. Losses at the gene ends were 4 bases for V and 7 bases for J; bases not matched to a gene: 12. CDR3 nucleotide sequence: TGTGCCAGCAGTGCCAGGACAGGGGGCGCGAGTAGGAATGAGCAGTTCTTC. It specifies CASSARTGGASRNEQFF.

Note on this clone: A junction end diverges from the germline sequence, so it may reflect a read error. V usage is TRBV7-2 and J usage is TRBJ1-5; 9 positions match TRBD1. The CDR3 loop spans 16 amino acids. Germline values: CDR1 SGHTA, CDR2 FQGNSA. In DNA form, the CDR3 reads TGTGCCAGCAGCTTCTCGCCGGGACAGGGCAAACAGCCCCAGCATTTT. This sequence encodes CASSFSPGQGKQPQHF.

The V gene is TRBV7-2, the J gene TRBJ2-1; D call uncertain. Germline V gene data show CDR1 as SGHTA and CDR2 as FQGNSA. CDR3 length equals 13 residues. V lost 5 bases, J lost 10 bases, and 15 bases lay in between. The CDR3 DNA is TGTGCCAGCAGCGTTGACTGGAGAGGAGAGCAGTTCTTC. It codes for CASSVDWRGEQFF.

The chain uses TRBV7-9 and TRBJ1-5, with 9 bases lining up with TRBD1. This CDR3 has 14 amino acids. V lost 3 bases and J lost 5; bases outside the gene matches: 2. Looked up from germline, CDR1 is SEHNR and CDR2 is FQNEAQ (reference sequence). CDR3 coding DNA: TGTGCCAGCAGCTTGGACAGGGGCGATCAGCCCCAGCATTTT. Its protein product is CASSLDRGDQPQHF.